This is a list of T cell receptor beta chains from one sample in a study of T cells in Graves' hyperthyroidism and ophthalmopathy. MiXCR was run by TCRdb on the multiplex PCR reads, yielding one entry per CDR3 protein. The sample comprises approximately 400,000 distinct CDR3 sequences, about a fifth of which are singletons, and around 3.6% rests with the top ten. The sample was blood. These receptors originate from a woman aged 18 to 35 with Graves' hyperthyroidism. The CDR3 runs from the conserved cysteine through the conserved F or W.

V	length	J	CDR3
TRBV12-3/TRBV12-4	13	TRBJ1-2	CASSLQGAEGYTF
TRBV5-1	15	TRBJ2-5	CASSPPTATQETQYF
TRBV6-1	14	TRBJ2-4	CASSASGGRVVQYF
TRBV12-3/TRBV12-4	14	TRBJ1-1	CASSLRVKGTEAFF
TRBV2	14	TRBJ2-5	CASSVAHSQETQYF
TRBV12-3/TRBV12-4	14	TRBJ1-2	CASSPTRTNYGYTF
TRBV11-1	15	TRBJ1-1	CASSPLRGGYTEAFF
TRBV2	16	TRBJ2-5	CASNRGLAGGRETQYF
TRBV5-1	13	TRBJ2-2	CASSLANTGELFF
TRBV6-5	15	TRBJ2-5	CASSYSTSDQETQYF
TRBV14	17	TRBJ2-5	CASSQVRWDSSQETQYF
TRBV7-9	14	TRBJ1-2	CASSPLRAAYGYTF
TRBV6-5	12	TRBJ2-2	CASRRDTGELFF
TRBV6-1	14	TRBJ1-1	CASSEGHLNTEAFF
TRBV13	15	TRBJ2-7	CASSSAWGTPYEQYF
TRBV5-8	14	TRBJ1-3	CASSFTGQRNTIYF
TRBV20-1	16	TRBJ2-5	CSARDLAGQLRETQYF
TRBV28	16	TRBJ2-2	CASSTGGWANTGELFF
TRBV2	15	TRBJ2-5	CASSDSRMYQETQYF
TRBV6-2/TRBV6-3	15	TRBJ2-4	CANSYPGGAKNIQYF
TRBV11-1	16	TRBJ2-2	CASSLLRGANTGELFF
TRBV12-3/TRBV12-4	15	TRBJ1-5	CASSFRQYSNQPQHF
TRBV19	16	TRBJ1-5	CASSKGMPYSNQPQHF
TRBV19	13	TRBJ1-5	CASRALSNQPQHF
TRBV6-1	12	TRBJ2-4	CASSQGLDIRYF
TRBV10-3	13	TRBJ2-7	CAISSGFLWEQYF
TRBV20-1	12	TRBJ1-1	CSAEFRGTEAFF
TRBV13	15	TRBJ1-6	CASSPRTGENSPLHF
TRBV19	13	TRBJ1-2	CASKEGHLYGYTF
TRBV2	14	TRBJ2-7	CASSREAPRCEQCF
TRBV2	13	TRBJ1-5	CASRSDRPQPQHF
TRBV15	15	TRBJ1-2	CATSRRFRTEGGYTF
TRBV11-2	12	TRBJ2-2	CASSALLGELFF
TRBV2	14	TRBJ2-7	CASRGTAPRYEQYF
TRBV4-1	16	TRBJ1-6	CASRPSAGQGRSPLHF
TRBV29-1	14	TRBJ2-7	CSVEIAGGSYEQYF
TRBV5-1	15	TRBJ2-7	CASNLATRGDYEQYF
TRBV10-3	14	TRBJ1-5	CAISVGVPDQPQHF
TRBV28	11	TRBJ2-7	CAVGNSYEQYF
TRBV5-1	16	TRBJ2-5	CASSDPTSGGAETQYF
TRBV29-1	11	TRBJ1-1	CSVVDSTQAFF
TRBV30	12	TRBJ1-1	CAWVRDFAEAFF
TRBV30	13	TRBJ1-1	CAWSRGMNTEAFF
TRBV6-2/TRBV6-3	17	TRBJ1-1	CASSYSRRRLREIEAFF
TRBV12-3/TRBV12-4	15	TRBJ1-1	CASSWGAFMNTEAFF
TRBV27	17	TRBJ1-2	CASSLMAGAFIPHGYTF
TRBV15	15	TRBJ1-2	CATSSRDRGRGGYTF
TRBV12-3/TRBV12-4	13	TRBJ2-7	CASTADRSYEQYF
TRBV5-1	16	TRBJ1-2	CASSRGTGADLYGYTF
TRBV5-1	14	TRBJ2-2	CASSLAGGAGELFF
TRBV30	14	TRBJ1-3	CAWSVGGSGNTIYF
TRBV7-3	14	TRBJ2-3	CASSSSPSTDTQYF
TRBV6-2/TRBV6-3	16	TRBJ1-5	CASSSPRAWRDQPQHF
TRBV2	13	TRBJ2-5	CASRPPPGTAQYF
TRBV12-3/TRBV12-4	13	TRBJ1-1	CASSGGQNTEAFF